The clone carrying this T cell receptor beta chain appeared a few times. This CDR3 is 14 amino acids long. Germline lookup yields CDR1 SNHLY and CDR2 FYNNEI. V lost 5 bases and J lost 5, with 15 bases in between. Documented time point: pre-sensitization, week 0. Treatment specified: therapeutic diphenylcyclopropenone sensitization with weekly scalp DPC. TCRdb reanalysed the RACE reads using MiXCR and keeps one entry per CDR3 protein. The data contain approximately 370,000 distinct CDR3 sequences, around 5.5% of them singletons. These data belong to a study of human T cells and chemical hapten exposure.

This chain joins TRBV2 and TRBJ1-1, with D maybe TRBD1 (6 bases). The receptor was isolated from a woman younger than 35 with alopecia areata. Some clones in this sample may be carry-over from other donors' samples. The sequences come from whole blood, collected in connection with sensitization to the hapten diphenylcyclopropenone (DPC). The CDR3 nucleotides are TGTGCCAGCAGTACAGGGTTCAAAGCAACTGAAGCTTTCTTT. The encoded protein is CASSTGFKATEAFF.